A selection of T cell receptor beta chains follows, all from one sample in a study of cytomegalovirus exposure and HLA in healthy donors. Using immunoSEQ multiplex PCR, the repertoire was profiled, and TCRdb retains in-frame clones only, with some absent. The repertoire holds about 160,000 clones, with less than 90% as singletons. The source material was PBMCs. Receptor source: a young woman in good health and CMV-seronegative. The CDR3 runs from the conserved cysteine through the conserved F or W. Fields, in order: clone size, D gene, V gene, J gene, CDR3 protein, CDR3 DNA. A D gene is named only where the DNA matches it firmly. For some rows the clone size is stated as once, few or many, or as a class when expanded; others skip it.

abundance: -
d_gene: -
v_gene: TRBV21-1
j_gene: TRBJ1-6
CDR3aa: CASTLGVGGSYNSPLHF
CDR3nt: TGTGCCAGCACCCTAGGGGTAGGGGGCTCCTATAATTCACCCCTCCACTTT

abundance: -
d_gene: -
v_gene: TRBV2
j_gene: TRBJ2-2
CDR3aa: CASFLGGKDTGELFF
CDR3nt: TGTGCCAGCTTTCTGGGGGGTAAAGACACCGGGGAGCTGTTTTTT

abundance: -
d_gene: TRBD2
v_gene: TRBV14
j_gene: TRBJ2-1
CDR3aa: CASSPGLAVSNEQFF
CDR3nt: TGTGCCAGCAGCCCCGGACTAGCGGTCTCCAATGAGCAGTTCTTC

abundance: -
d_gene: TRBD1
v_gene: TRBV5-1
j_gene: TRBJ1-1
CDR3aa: CASLPGQGVARDTEAFF
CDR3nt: TGCGCCAGTCTTCCGGGACAGGGGGTTGCTCGAGACACTGAAGCTTTCTTT

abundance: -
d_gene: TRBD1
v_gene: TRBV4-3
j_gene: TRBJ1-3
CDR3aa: CASSQLQGTGGRIGSGNTIYF
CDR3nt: TGCGCCAGCAGCCAACTACAGGGGACAGGGGGCCGTATCGGGTCTGGAAACACCATATATTTT

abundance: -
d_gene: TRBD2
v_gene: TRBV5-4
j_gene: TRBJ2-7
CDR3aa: CASSPTGGSHEQYF
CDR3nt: TGTGCCAGCAGCCCGACGGGGGGGTCCCACGAGCAGTACTTC

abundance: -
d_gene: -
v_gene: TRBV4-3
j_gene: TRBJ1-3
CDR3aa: CASSQDPPGERNTIYF
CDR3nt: TGCGCCAGCAGCCAAGATCCCCCAGGGGAACGAAACACCATATATTTT

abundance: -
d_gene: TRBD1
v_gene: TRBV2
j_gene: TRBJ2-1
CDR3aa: CASYFGTGAGEQFF
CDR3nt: TGTGCCAGCTACTTCGGGACAGGTGCTGGTGAGCAGTTCTTC

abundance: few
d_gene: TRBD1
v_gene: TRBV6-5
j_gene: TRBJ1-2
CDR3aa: CASTPRQGIGYTF
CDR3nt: TGTGCCAGCACTCCCCGACAGGGGATAGGCTACACCTTC

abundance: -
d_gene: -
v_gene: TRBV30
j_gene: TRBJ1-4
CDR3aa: CAWDRGNNEKLFF
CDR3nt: TGTGCCTGGGATAGAGGGAATAATGAAAAACTGTTTTTT

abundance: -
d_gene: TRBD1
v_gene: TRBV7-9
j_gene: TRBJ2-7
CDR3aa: CASRPSGTGKKQYF
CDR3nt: TGTGCCAGCAGGCCCTCCGGGACAGGGAAAAAGCAGTACTTC